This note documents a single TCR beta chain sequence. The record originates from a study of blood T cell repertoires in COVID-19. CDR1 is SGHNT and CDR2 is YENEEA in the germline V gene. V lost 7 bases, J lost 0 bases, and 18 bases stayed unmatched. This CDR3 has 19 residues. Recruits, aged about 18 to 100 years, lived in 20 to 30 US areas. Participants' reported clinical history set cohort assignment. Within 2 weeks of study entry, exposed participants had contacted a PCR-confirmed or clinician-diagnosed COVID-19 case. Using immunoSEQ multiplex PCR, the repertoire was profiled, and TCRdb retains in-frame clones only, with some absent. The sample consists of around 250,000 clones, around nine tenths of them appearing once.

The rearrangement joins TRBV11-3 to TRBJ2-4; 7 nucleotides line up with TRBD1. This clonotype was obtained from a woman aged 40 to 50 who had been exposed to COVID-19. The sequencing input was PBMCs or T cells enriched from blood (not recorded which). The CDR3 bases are TGTGCCAGCAACTCAACCCGGGACAGCTCCTCCTTAGCCAAAAACATTCAGTACTTC. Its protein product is CASNSTRDSSSLAKNIQYF.